This T cell receptor (beta chain) derives from a study of Ad26.COV2.S vaccination and SARS-CoV-2 variants. The treatment denotes: roughly 20 received Ad26.COV2.S at low or high dose, single or two shots; several received placebo; per-sample allocation not given. Samples analyzed were those drawn on day 63 after the first vaccine or placebo injection. Immunization relied on an Ad26 vector, which expressed Wuhan-strain SARS-CoV-2 spike. CDR3 length equals 13 residues. V shed 1 base and J shed 1 base, with 4 bases lying between them. The germline V gene encodes CDR1 LGHNA and CDR2 YNFKEQ. On this clone itself: At the DNA level, this CDR3 is encoded by other sequences in the same sample as well.

Some clones are missing from TCRdb's copy, which holds only in-frame ones; the method was immunoSEQ multiplex PCR. The data hold around 300,000 clones, with around nine tenths observed a single time. The receptor's source is a person between 18 and 65 years old who received the Ad26.COV2.S COVID-19 vaccine or a placebo. The source was peripheral blood, collected in a trial of Ad26.COV2.S vaccine versus placebo. J is TRBJ1-1 and V is TRBV4-2; the D is unclear. As DNA, the CDR3 is TGTGCCAGCAGCCAAGGGCCGAACACTGAAGCTTTCTTT. Translating it yields CASSQGPNTEAFF.